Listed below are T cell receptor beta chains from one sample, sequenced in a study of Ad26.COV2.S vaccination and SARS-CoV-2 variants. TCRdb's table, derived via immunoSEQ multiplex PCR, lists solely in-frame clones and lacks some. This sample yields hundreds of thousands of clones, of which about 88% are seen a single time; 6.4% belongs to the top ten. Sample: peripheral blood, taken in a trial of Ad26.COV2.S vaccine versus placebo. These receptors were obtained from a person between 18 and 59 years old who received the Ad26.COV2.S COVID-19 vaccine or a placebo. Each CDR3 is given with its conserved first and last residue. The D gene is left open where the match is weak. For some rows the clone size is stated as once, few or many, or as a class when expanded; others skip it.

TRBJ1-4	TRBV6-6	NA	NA	TGTGCCAGCAGTTACGGTAGGATCACGGGCGGTGAAAAACTGTTTTTT	CASSYGRITGGEKLFF
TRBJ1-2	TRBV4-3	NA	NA	TGCGCCAGCAGCCAAAGACCCGGGACAAATGGCTACACCTTC	CASSQRPGTNGYTF
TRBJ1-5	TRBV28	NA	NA	TGTGCCAGCAGCGCCAAAGATCAGCCCCAGCATTTT	CASSAKDQPQHF
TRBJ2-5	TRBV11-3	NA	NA	TGTGCCAGCAGCTTAGACAGAGAGACCCAGTACTTC	CASSLDRETQYF
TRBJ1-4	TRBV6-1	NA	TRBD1	TGTGCCAGCAGCCGTGGACAGGGGAGAAATGAAAAACTGTTTTTT	CASSRGQGRNEKLFF
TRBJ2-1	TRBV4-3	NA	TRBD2	TGCGCCAGCAGCCAAGACTGGAGCGGGGGGATCTACAATGAGCAGTTCTTC	CASSQDWSGGIYNEQFF
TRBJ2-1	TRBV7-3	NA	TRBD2	TGTGCCAGCAGCTTATCTCCTAGCGGGATGAATGAGCAGTTCTTC	CASSLSPSGMNEQFF
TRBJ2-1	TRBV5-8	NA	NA	TGTGCCAGCAGCTTGGGTTTTTTGAGACCCTACAATGAGCAGTTCTTC	CASSLGFLRPYNEQFF
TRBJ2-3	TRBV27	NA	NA	TGTGCCAGCAGCGACAGCTTCACAGATACGCAGTATTTT	CASSDSFTDTQYF
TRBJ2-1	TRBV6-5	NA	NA	TGTGCCAGCACAAGGACGGGGGAAATTGAGCAGTTCTTC	CASTRTGEIEQFF
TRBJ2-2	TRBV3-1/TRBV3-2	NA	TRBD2	TGTGCCAGCAGCCAAAAAGCGGGAAAGACCGGGGAGCTGTTTTTT	CASSQKAGKTGELFF
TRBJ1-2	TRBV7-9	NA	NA	TGTGCCAGCAGCTTAGAATGGGGCGGCTACACCTTC	CASSLEWGGYTF
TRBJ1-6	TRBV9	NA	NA	TGTGCCAGCAGCGTAGAGCAGGGGTATAATTCACCCCTCCACTTT	CASSVEQGYNSPLHF
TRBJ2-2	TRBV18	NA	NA	TGTGCCAGCTCACGGCTCGACAGGACTTTAAACACCGGGGAGCTGTTTTTT	CASSRLDRTLNTGELFF
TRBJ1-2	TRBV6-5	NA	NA	TGTGCCAGCAGTTACAAGTACGCCTATGGCTACACCTTC	CASSYKYAYGYTF
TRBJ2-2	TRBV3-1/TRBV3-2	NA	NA	TGTGCCAGCAGCCCCTTCGTTGGGGGCTTGGCCGGGGAGCTGTTTTTT	CASSPFVGGLAGELFF
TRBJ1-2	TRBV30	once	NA	TGTGCCTGGAGTGACGGGTCCCCCTATGGCTACACCTTC	CAWSDGSPYGYTF
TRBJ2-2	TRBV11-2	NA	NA	TGTGCCAGCAGCCAGAAACCGAACACCGGGGAGCTGTTTTTT	CASSQKPNTGELFF
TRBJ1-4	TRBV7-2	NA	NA	TGTGCCAGCACCCCCGAGGGCGGTGCTGAAAAACTGTTTTTT	CASTPEGGAEKLFF
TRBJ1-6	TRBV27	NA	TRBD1	TGTGCCAGCAGTTTATCGGGCCCCTGGACAGGGAACGCTTCACCCCTCCACTTT	CASSLSGPWTGNASPLHF
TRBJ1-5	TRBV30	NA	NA	TGTGCCTGGAGCCAGGACCTTAGCAATCAGCCCCAGCATTTT	CAWSQDLSNQPQHF
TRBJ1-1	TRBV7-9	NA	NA	TGTGCCAGCAGCCAATTCGACTGGGGCGTGAACACTGAAGCTTTCTTT	CASSQFDWGVNTEAFF
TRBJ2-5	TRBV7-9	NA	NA	TGTGCCAGCAGCCGACAAGGAGCACTCCAAGAGACCCAGTACTTC	CASSRQGALQETQYF
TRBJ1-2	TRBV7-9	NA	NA	TGTGCCAGCAGCTTAGGATCAGGGGTCGACTATGGCTACACCTTC	CASSLGSGVDYGYTF
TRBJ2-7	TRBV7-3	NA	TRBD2	TGTGCCAGCAGCTCGATAGCGGGAGAGTTCTACGAGCAGTACTTC	CASSSIAGEFYEQYF
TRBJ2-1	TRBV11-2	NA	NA	TGTGCCAGCAGCTTAGATCCAACGGGCGGGCCCAATGAGCAGTTCTTC	CASSLDPTGGPNEQFF
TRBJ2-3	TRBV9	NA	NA	TGTGCCAGCAGCGTAGCGGCCCTGGAGACAGATACGCAGTATTTT	CASSVAALETDTQYF
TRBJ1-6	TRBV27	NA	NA	TGTGCCGCAAGTAAGCAGGGGCACAATTCACCCCTCCACTTT	CAASKQGHNSPLHF
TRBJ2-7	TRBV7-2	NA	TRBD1	TGTGCCAGCACCAGGGACAGCTCCTACGAGCAGTACTTC	CASTRDSSYEQYF
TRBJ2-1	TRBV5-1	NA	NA	TGCGCCAGCAGCTTGGACGGGAGCTCCTACAATGAGCAGTTCTTC	CASSLDGSSYNEQFF
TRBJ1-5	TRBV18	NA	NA	TGTGCCAGCTCCCCCATGGATTTGCTTAGCAATCAGCCCCAGCATTTT	CASSPMDLLSNQPQHF
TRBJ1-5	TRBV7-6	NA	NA	TGTGCCAGCAGCTTAGCCCCTCAGAGTCAGCCCCAGCATTTT	CASSLAPQSQPQHF
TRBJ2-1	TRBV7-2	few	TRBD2	TGTGCCAGCAGCCAAATCTGGACTAGTCGCAATGAGCAGTTCTTC	CASSQIWTSRNEQFF
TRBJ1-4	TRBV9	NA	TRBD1	TGTGCCAGCAGCGTAGGGACAGGGGCGGCTAATGAAAAACTGTTTTTT	CASSVGTGAANEKLFF
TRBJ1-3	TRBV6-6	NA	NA	TGTGCCAGCAGACTTGAGGTCCCCAGCTCTGGAAACACCATATATTTT	CASRLEVPSSGNTIYF
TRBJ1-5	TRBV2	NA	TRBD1	TGTGCCAGCAGCGCTGGACAGGGAGATCAGCCCCAGCATTTT	CASSAGQGDQPQHF
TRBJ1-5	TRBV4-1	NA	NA	TGCGCCAGCAGCCAACGGCAGGGGTATCAGCCCCAGCATTTT	CASSQRQGYQPQHF
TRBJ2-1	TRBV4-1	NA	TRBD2	TGCGCCAGCAGCCAGAGAGGTAGGACTAGTGCTTACAATGAGCAGTTCTTC	CASSQRGRTSAYNEQFF
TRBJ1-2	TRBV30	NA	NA	TGTGCCTGGGTCCTCCGGGGAGGATACGGTTATGGCTACACCTTC	CAWVLRGGYGYGYTF
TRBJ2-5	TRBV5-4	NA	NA	TGTGCCAGCAGCTCTGGGGGCGGGATGACGGAGACCCAGTACTTC	CASSSGGGMTETQYF